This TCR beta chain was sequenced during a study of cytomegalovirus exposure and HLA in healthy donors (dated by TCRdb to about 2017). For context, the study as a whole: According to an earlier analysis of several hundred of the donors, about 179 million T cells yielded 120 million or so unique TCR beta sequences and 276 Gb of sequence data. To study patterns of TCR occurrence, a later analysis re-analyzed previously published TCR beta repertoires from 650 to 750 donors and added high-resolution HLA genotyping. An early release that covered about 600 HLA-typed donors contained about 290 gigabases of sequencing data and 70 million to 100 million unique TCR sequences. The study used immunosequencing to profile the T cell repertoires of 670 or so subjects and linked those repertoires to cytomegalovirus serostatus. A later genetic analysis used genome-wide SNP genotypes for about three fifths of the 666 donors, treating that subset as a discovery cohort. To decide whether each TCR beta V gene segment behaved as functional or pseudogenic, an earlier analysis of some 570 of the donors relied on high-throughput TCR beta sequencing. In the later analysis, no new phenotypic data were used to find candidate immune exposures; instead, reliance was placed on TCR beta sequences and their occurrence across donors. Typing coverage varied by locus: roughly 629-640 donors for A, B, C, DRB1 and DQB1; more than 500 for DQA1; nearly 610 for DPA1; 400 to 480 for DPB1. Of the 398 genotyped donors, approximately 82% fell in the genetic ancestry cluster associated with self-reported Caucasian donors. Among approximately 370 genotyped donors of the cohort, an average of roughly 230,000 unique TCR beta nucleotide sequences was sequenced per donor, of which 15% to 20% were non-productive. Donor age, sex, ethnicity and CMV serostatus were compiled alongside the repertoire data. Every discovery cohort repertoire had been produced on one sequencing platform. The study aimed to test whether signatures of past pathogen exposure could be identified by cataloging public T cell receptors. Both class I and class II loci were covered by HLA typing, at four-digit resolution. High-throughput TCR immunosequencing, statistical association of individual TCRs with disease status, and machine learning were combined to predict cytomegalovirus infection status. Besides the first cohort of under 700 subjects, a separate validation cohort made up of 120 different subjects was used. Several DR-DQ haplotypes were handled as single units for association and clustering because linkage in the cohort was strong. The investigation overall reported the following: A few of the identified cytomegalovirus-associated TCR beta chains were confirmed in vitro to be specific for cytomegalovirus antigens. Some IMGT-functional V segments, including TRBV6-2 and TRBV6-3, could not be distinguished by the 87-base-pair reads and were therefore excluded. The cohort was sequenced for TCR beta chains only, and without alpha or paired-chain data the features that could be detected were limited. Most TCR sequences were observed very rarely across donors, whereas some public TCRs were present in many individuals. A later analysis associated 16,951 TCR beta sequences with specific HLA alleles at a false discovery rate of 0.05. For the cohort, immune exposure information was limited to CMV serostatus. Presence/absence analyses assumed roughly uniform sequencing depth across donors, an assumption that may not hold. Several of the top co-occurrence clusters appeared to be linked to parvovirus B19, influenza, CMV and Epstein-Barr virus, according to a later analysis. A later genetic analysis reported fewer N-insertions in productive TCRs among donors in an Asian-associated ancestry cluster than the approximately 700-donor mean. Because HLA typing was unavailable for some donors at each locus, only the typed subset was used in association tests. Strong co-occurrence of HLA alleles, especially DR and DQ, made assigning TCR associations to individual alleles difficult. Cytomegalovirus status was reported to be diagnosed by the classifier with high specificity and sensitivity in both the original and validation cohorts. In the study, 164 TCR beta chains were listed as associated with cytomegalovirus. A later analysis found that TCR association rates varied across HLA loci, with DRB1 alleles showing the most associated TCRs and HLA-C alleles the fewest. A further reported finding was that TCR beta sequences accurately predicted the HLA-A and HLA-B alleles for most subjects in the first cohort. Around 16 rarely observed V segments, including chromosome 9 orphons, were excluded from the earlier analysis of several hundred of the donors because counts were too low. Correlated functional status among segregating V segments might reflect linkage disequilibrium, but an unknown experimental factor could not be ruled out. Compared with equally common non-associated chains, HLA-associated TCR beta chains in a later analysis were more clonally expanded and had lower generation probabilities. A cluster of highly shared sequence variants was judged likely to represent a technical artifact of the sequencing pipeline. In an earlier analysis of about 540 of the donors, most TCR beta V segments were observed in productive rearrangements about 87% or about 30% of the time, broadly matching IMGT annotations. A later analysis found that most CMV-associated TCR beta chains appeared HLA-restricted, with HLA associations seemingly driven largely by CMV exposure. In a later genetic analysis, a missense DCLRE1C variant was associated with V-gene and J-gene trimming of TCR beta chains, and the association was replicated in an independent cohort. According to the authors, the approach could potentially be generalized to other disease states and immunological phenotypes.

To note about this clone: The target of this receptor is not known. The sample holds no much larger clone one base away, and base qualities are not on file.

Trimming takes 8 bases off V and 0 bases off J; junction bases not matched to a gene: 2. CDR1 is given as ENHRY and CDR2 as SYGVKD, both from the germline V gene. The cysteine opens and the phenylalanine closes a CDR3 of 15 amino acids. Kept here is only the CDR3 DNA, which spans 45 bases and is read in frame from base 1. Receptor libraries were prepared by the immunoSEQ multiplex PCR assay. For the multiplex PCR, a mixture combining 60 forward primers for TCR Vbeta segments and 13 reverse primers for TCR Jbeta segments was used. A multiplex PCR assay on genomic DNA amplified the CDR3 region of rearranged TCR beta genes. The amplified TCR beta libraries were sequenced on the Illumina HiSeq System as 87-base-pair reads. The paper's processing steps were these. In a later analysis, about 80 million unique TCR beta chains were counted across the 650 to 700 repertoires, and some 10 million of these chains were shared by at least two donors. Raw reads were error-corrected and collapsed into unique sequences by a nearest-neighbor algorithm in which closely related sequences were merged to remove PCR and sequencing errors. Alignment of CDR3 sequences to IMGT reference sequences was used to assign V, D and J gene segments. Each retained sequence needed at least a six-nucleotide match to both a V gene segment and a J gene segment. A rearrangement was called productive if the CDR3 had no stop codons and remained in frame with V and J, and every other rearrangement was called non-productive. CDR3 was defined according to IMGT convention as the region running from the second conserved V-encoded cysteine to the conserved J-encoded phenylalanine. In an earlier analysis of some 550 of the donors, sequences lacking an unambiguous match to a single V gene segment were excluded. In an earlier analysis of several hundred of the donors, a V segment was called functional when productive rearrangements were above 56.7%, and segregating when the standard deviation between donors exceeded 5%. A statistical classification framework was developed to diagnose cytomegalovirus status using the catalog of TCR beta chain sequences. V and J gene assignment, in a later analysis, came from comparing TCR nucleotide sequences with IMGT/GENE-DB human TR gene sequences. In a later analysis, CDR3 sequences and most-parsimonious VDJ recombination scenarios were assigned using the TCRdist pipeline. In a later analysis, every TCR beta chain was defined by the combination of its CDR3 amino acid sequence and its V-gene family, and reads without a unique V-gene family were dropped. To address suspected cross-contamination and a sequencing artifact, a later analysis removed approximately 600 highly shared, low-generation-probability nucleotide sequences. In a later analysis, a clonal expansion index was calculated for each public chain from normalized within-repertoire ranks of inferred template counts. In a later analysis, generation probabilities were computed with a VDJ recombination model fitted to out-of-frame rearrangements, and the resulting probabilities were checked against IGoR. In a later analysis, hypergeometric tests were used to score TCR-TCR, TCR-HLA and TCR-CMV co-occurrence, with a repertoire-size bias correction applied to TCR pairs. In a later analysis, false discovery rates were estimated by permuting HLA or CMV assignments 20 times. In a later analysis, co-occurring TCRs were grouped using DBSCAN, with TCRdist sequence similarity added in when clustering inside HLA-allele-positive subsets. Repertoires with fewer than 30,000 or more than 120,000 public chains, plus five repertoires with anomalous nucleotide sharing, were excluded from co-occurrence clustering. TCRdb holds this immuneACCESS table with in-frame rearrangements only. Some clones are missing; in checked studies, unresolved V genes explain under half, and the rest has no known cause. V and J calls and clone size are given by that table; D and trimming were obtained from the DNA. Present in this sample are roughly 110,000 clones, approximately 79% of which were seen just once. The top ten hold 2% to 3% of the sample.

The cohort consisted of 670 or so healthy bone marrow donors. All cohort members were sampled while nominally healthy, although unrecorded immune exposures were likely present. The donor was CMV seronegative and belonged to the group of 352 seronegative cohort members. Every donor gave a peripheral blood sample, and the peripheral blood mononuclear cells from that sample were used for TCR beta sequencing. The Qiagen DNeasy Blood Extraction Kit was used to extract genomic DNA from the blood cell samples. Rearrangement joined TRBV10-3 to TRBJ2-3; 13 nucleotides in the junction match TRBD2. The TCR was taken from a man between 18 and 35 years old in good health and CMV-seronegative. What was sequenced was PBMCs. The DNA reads TGTGCCATCGGGACTAGCGGGGCTAGCACAGATACGCAGTATTTT. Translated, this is CAIGTSGASTDTQYF.